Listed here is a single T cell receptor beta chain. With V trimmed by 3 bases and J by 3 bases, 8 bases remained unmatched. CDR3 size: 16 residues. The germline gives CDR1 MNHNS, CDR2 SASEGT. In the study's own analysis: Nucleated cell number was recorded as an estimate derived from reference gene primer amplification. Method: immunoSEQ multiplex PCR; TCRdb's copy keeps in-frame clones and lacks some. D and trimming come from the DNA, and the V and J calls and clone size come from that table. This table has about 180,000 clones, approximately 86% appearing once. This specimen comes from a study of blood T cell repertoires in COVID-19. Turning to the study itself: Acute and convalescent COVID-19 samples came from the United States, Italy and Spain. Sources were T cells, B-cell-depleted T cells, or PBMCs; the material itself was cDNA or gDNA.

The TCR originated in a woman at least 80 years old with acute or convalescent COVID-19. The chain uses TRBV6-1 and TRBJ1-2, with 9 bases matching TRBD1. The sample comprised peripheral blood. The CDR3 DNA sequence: TGTGCCAGCAGTGATAGGGGACAGGGAGGGTACTATGGCTACACCTTC. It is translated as CASSDRGQGGYYGYTF.